These 9 T cell receptor beta chains were sequenced from one sample in a study of OX40 agonist ivuxolimab in advanced cancers. Data came from immunoSEQ multiplex PCR; TCRdb stores just in-frame clones and leaves some out. In the table there are roughly 76,000 clones, approximately 85% of which are singletons. The sample here was CD4+ or CD8+ T cells sorted from blood, taken in a trial of the OX40 agonist ivuxolimab. These receptors all stem from an adult with an advanced solid tumor such as melanoma, head and neck, liver or kidney cancer.

The DNA of the CDR3 is TGTGCCAGCAGCTCACAGGGGAAGAGCGAGCAGTACTTC. Translated, it gives CASSSQGKSEQYF. The chain is built from TRBV11-1 and TRBJ2-7, with TRBD1 identical over 7 bases. CDR1 is SGHAT, CDR2 FQDESV, per germline (reference sequence). This CDR3 contains 13 residues. V lost 4 bases to trimming and J lost 6 bases; unmatched junction nucleotides: 6.

CDR3 loop: CASSPRGTGNTIYF. Written as DNA, the CDR3 is TGTGCCAGCAGCCCAAGGGGGACAGGAAACACCATATATTTT. The V call is TRBV7-8, the J call TRBJ1-3; TRBD1 might be the D (6 bases). Germline lookup yields CDR1 SGHVS and CDR2 FQNEAQ. V gave up 5 bases and J gave up 4 bases, with 12 bases separating them. The CDR3 runs 14 residues. Drawing the rest from reference TRBV7-8 and TRBJ1-3, the complete variable domain is GAGVSQSPRYKVAKRGQDVALRCDPISGHVSLFWYQQALGQGPEFLTYFQNEAQLDKSGLPSDRFFAERPEGSVSTLKIQRTQQEDSAVYLCASSPRGTGNTIYFGEGSWLTVV.

The table lists this clone with a count of one. The rearrangement links TRBV19 to TRBJ1-2; D is perhaps TRBD1 (6 bases). V was cut by 6 bases and J by 4 bases, with 18 bases left in between. The CDR3 is made up of 15 amino acids. Germline-derived CDR1 and CDR2 are LNHDA and SQIVND (reference sequence). CDR3 amino acids: CASRLAGGEPYGYTF. As DNA, the CDR3 is TGTGCCAGTAGGCTGGCGGGGGGCGAACCCTATGGCTACACCTTC.

The chain has TRBV6-5 and TRBJ1-1; D unresolved. V gave up 7 bases and J gave up 1 base, with 10 bases separating them. This CDR3 comprises 13 residues. Per the germline V gene, CDR1 is MNHEY and CDR2 is SVGAGI. CDR3 in amino acids: CASKTPSNTEAFF. The CDR3 DNA sequence: TGTGCCAGCAAAACCCCTTCGAACACTGAAGCTTTCTTT.

CDR3 residues: CASSEVLAGGGSTDTQYF. The DNA of the CDR3 is TGTGCCAGCAGTGAAGTACTAGCGGGGGGCGGTAGCACAGATACGCAGTATTTT. The rearrangement links TRBV6-1 to TRBJ2-3, with 12 bases matching TRBD2. CDR3 length equals 18 residues. Germline V gene lookup returns CDR1 MNHNS and CDR2 SASEGT. With 1 base clipped from V and 0 bases from J, the junction kept 5 bases outside the gene matches.

This chain joins TRBV29-1 and TRBJ1-1, with D possibly matching TRBD1 (5 bases). CDR3 size: 12 residues. Germline lookup yields CDR1 SQVTM and CDR2 ANQGSEA. V was pared by 7 bases and J by 5 bases, with 14 bases between. Written as DNA, the CDR3 is TGCAGCGGCCGTCAGGGTACTACTGAAGCTTTCTTT. It translates to CSGRQGTTEAFF.

V is TRBV27 and J is TRBJ1-6; no clear D gene. This CDR3 has 15 residues. V shed 6 bases and J shed 5 bases, with 14 bases lying between them. The germline V gene encodes CDR1 MNHEY and CDR2 SMNVEV (reference sequence). CDR3 DNA: TGTGCCAGCAGCATGGGGAGGGTCAATAATTCACCCCTCCACTTT. It is translated as CASSMGRVNNSPLHF.

The chain joins TRBV7-2 to TRBJ2-5; 9 bases map to TRBD1. CDR1 is SGHTA and CDR2 is FQGNSA in the germline V gene. CDR3 length: 13 residues. The V gene end was trimmed by 5 bases and the J gene end by 4 bases; junction bases not matched to a gene: 2. This chain's CDR3 is CASSRQGGETQYF. DNA of the CDR3: TGTGCCAGCAGCCGACAGGGGGGAGAGACCCAGTACTTC.

The gene calls are TRBV25-1 and TRBJ1-4, with a weak D call TRBD1 (5 bases). Trimming pared 2 bases from V and 5 bases from J, leaving 12 bases between. Germline V CDR1 and CDR2: MGHDK, SYGVNS. The CDR3 totals 15 residues. The CDR3 DNA follows: TGTGCCAGCAGTGAACCAAGGGCAGGGAATGAAAAACTGTTTTTT. Amino acids: CASSEPRAGNEKLFF.